These 12 T cell receptor beta chains were all obtained from the same sample, sequenced in a study of beta chain features in type 1 diabetes. Study observations and caveats: There was a moderate but significant shortening of TCRB CDR3s in all four CD4+ subsets of Type 1 diabetes patients.

No antigen has been identified for these receptors. Investigators reverse transcribed all isolated RNA, so they sequenced expressed TCRB transcripts. Measured with immunoSEQ multiplex PCR; TCRdb has only the in-frame clones, and not every one. The table shows hundreds of thousands of clones, with 13% occurring only once. Material for sequencing was naive CD4+ T cells from blood. All receptors come from a man aged 18-30 years with type 1 diabetes.

This clone appeared a few times. The chain recombines TRBV29-1 with TRBJ1-2; D uncertain. Germline V gives CDR1 SQVTM, CDR2 ANQGSEA. The CDR3 has 12 amino acids. V was trimmed by 3 bases and J by 8 bases, leaving 13 bases between them. The CDR3 coding sequence is TGCAGCGTTGAGAAGGCTAGCGGCGGCTACACCTTC. It specifies CSVEKASGGYTF.

This clone was recorded a few times. The CDR3 here is CASSFSGEPYYEQYF. The CDR3 coding sequence is TGTGCCAGCAGCTTTAGCGGGGAACCTTACTACGAGCAGTACTTC. The chain is built from TRBV9 and TRBJ2-7, with 8 positions matching TRBD2. This CDR3 comprises 15 residues. The J segment lost 3 bases and the V segment lost 4 bases, leaving 9 bases of the junction unmatched. Germline values: CDR1 SGDLS, CDR2 YYNGEE. Filled out from reference TRBV9 and TRBJ2-7, the complete variable domain reads DSGVTQTPKHLITATGQRVTLRCSPRSGDLSVYWYQQSLDQGLQFLIQYYNGEERAKGNILERFSAQQFPDLHSELNLSSLELGDSALYFCASSFSGEPYYEQYFGPGTRLTVT.

The chain carries TRBV10-3 and TRBJ2-5, with 8 bases identical to TRBD2. Trimming removed 3 bases from V and 4 bases from J; junction bases left unmatched: 13. The CDR3 has 17 amino acids. The germline CDR1 and CDR2 sequences are ENHRY and SYGVKD. CDR3 DNA sequence: TGTGCCATCAGTGACATCAGCGGGGGACCTTCTCCAGAGACCCAGTACTTC. Amino acids: CAISDISGGPSPETQYF.

This clone was observed a handful of times. V and J are TRBV10-3 and TRBJ1-2, with 12 bases matching TRBD1. Trimming at V came to 10 bases and at J to 1 base, leaving 4 bases not matched to a gene. The CDR3 consists of 14 residues. CDR1 and CDR2 (germline): ENHRY, SYGVKD. The CDR3 sequence is CATGQGAGNYGYTF. The DNA for the CDR3 is TGTGCCACGGGACAGGGGGCTGGTAACTATGGCTACACCTTC.

The V and J genes are TRBV18 and TRBJ1-6; the match to TRBD1 covers 10 bases. This CDR3 spans 14 amino acids. Germline lookup yields CDR1 KGHSH and CDR2 LQKENI. V was pared by 6 bases and J by 10 bases, with 6 bases of the junction left unmatched. CDR3 protein: CASSPGTGESPLHF. DNA of the CDR3: TGTGCCAGCTCCCCCGGGACAGGGGAATCACCCCTCCACTTT.

This clone appeared a few times. The chain recombines TRBV30 with TRBJ1-1; TRBD1 agrees at 8 bases. The CDR3 spans 14 residues. The germline V gene has CDR1 GTSNPN and CDR2 SVGIG (reference sequence). Trimming at V came to 4 bases and at J to 0 bases, leaving 4 bases not matched to a gene. The CDR3 protein is CAWNRGFMNTEAFF. As DNA, the CDR3 is TGTGCCTGGAACAGGGGGTTTATGAACACTGAAGCTTTCTTT.

This clone was detected only a few times. The chain couples TRBV10-3 to TRBJ2-2; D not resolved. V lost 5 bases and J 9 bases, leaving 13 bases between the germline ends. Germline CDR1 reads ENHRY; CDR2 reads SYGVKD. This CDR3 has 13 residues. This chain's CDR3 is CAISPAHGWELFF. In nucleotides, the CDR3 is TGTGCCATCAGTCCTGCCCACGGGTGGGAGCTGTTTTTT.

In this sample, this clone turned up a few times. This sequence joins TRBV11-2 and TRBJ2-5; D unresolved. The V and J ends lost 1 base and 4 bases respectively, with 4 bases between them. Per germline, CDR1 SGHAT and CDR2 FQNNGV. The CDR3 loop spans 12 amino acids. The CDR3 bases are TGTGCCAGCAGCTTAGTACTAGAGACCCAGTACTTC. It codes for CASSLVLETQYF.

The CDR3 DNA is TGTGCCAGCAGACGACAGGGAACTGGAAACACCATATATTTT. It yields the protein CASRRQGTGNTIYF. The rearrangement joins TRBV28 to TRBJ1-3; 7 nucleotides agree with TRBD1. V lost 6 bases, J lost 2 bases, and 4 bases stayed unmatched. The CDR3 spans 14 residues. The V gene's germline CDR1 is MDHEN and CDR2 SYDVKM.

The chain uses TRBV7-8 and TRBJ1-6, with D unresolved. Germline V gives CDR1 SGHVS, CDR2 FQNEAQ. The CDR3 spans 12 residues. Trimming cost V 3 bases and J 10 bases, with 7 bases left between them. The CDR3 sequence: CASSFVSSPLHF. In DNA, the CDR3 is TGTGCCAGCAGCTTTGTCTCGTCACCCCTCCACTTT.

On this clone itself: Different DNA sequences within this sample yield the same CDR3. The gene calls are TRBV30 and TRBJ1-2; D uncertain. V gave up 0 bases and J gave up 5 bases, with 13 bases separating them. Germline CDR1 GTSNPN, CDR2 SVGIG (reference sequence). The CDR3 loop spans 14 amino acids. CDR3 bases: TGTGCCTGGAGTGTACTTGGTGGTGGTTATGGCTACACCTTC. Protein: CAWSVLGGGYGYTF.

The V and J genes are TRBV6-5 and TRBJ2-5, with D perhaps TRBD2 (5 bases). Germline CDR1 and CDR2: MNHEY and SVGAGI. This CDR3 region has 14 residues. V was trimmed by 3 bases and J by 2 bases, leaving 10 bases between them. The CDR3 spells CASSYVSGQETQYF. Written as DNA, the CDR3 is TGTGCCAGCAGTTATGTGTCGGGGCAAGAGACCCAGTACTTC.